Below, 11 T cell receptor beta chains from the same sample are listed, as sequenced in a study of cytomegalovirus exposure and HLA in healthy donors. 60 Vbeta and 13 Jbeta primers were used in PCR. Clones were sequenced by immunoSEQ multiplex PCR, and TCRdb holds only the in-frame ones, with some missing. The sample includes 110,000 or so clones, roughly 67% of them seen just once. The source material was PBMCs. These receptors were taken from a man aged 18 to 29 in good health and CMV-seropositive.

The chain has TRBV28 and TRBJ2-5; 8 bases agree with TRBD2. V gave up 5 bases and J gave up 4 bases; unmatched junction bases: 6. The germline gives CDR1 MDHEN, CDR2 SYDVKM. This CDR3 is built from 14 residues. The CDR3 here is CASSLIAGPETQYF. The DNA for the CDR3 is TGTGCCAGCAGTCTAATAGCGGGGCCAGAGACCCAGTACTTC.

The rearrangement links TRBV9 to TRBJ1-1; no reliable D call. V lost 2 bases to trimming and J lost 2 bases, with 10 bases between them. Germline V gene sequence: CDR1 SGDLS, CDR2 YYNGEE. The CDR3 length is 14 residues. Here the CDR3 reads CASSVTTHNTEAFF. The DNA for the CDR3 is TGTGCCAGCAGCGTTACCACACACAACACTGAAGCTTTCTTT.

This clone was counted between two and nine times. The gene calls are TRBV11-3 and TRBJ2-1, with 9 positions matching TRBD2. The J segment lost 6 bases and the V segment lost 1 base, leaving 4 bases of the junction unmatched. This CDR3 spans 15 amino acids. Germline V gives CDR1 SGHNT, CDR2 YENEEA. In DNA, the CDR3 is TGTGCCAGCAGCTTAGGGCTAGCGGGGACCAATGAGCAGTTCTTC. Amino acid sequence: CASSLGLAGTNEQFF.

The chain carries TRBV6-1 and TRBJ2-7; D may be TRBD1 (6 bases). The CDR3 is 14 residues long. V lost 6 bases to trimming and J lost 2 bases, with 14 bases between them. Germline loops: CDR1 MNHNS, CDR2 SASEGT. The CDR3 sequence: CASSQRGQTYEQYV. CDR3 nucleotide sequence: TGTGCCAGCAGCCAAAGAGGACAGACCTACGAGCAGTACGTC.

This clone was found once. V and J are TRBV28 and TRBJ1-5; D is unresolved. With 6 bases removed from V and 4 bases from J, the gap between germline ends came to 10 bases. There are 13 residues in the CDR3. The germline V gene encodes CDR1 MDHEN and CDR2 SYDVKM. CDR3 coding DNA: TGTGCCAGCAGATCCACAGTGAATCAGCCCCAGCATTTT. Translating it yields CASRSTVNQPQHF. Using reference TRBV28 and TRBJ1-5 for the parts outside the CDR3, the full variable domain is DVKVTQSSRYLVKRTGEKVFLECVQDMDHENMFWYRQDPGLGLRLIYFSYDVKMKEKGDIPEGYSVSREKKERFSLILESASTNQTSMYLCASRSTVNQPQHFGDGTRLSIL.

This clone was picked up a small number of times. CDR3 nucleotide sequence: TGTGCCACACGACTGAGCGGGGGGGCTGAGACCCAGTACTTC. Encoded protein: CATRLSGGAETQYF. The rearrangement joins TRBV7-9 to TRBJ2-5, with 10 bases lining up with TRBD2. Looked up from germline, CDR1 is SEHNR and CDR2 is FQNEAQ (reference sequence). J was trimmed by 5 bases and V by 10 bases; bases with no gene match: 10. CDR3 length: 14 residues. The variable domain in full, with the rest retrieved from reference TRBV7-9 and TRBJ2-5, is DTGVSQNPRHKITKRGQNVTFRCDPISEHNRLYWYRQTLGQGPEFLTYFQNEAQLEKSRLLSDRFSAERPKGSFSTLEIQRTEQGDSAMYLCATRLSGGAETQYFGPGTRLLVL.

V usage is TRBV11-2 and J usage is TRBJ2-7; 7 positions agree with TRBD1. V dropped 1 base and J dropped 1; count of bases not matched to a gene: 4. CDR1 is SGHAT, CDR2 FQNNGV, per germline. This CDR3 has 15 residues. The CDR3 DNA is TGTGCCAGCAGCTTAGTGGACAGGTCTTCCTACGAGCAGTACTTC. Protein sequence: CASSLVDRSSYEQYF.

The rearrangement uses TRBV7-9 and TRBJ2-4; TRBD2 matches 8 bases. CDR1 is SEHNR and CDR2 is FQNEAQ in the germline V gene (reference sequence). The CDR3 is 16 amino acids. The ends lost 4 bases at V and 1 base at J; junction bases unmatched: 6. In nucleotides, the CDR3 is TGTGCCAGCAGCTCCGTAAGCGGGGGTGCCAAAAACATTCAGTACTTC. It codes for CASSSVSGGAKNIQYF.

The chain joins TRBV11-2 to TRBJ2-1, with unresolved D. CDR3 size: 14 residues. The germline CDR1 and CDR2 sequences are SGHAT and FQNNGV. V gave up 1 base and J gave up 5 bases, with 9 bases separating them. CDR3 in DNA: TGTGCCAGCAGCTTAGTACTAATAAACAATGAGCAGTTCTTC. Protein: CASSLVLINNEQFF.

This clone was observed a single time. The chain is built from TRBV4-1 and TRBJ1-5, with no clear D. The CDR3 totals 15 residues. Trimming left V 0 bases short and J 3 bases short, with 9 bases between. Germline V lookup: CDR1 MGHRA, CDR2 YSYEKL. CDR3 amino acids: CASSQEYQVNQPQHF. The DNA for the CDR3 is TGCGCCAGCAGCCAAGAATATCAGGTCAATCAGCCCCAGCATTTT.

This clone has a single count. The CDR3 nucleotides are TGTGCCAGCAGTGAAACCGGTGTCTACGAGCAGTACTTC. Translation: CASSETGVYEQYF. The chain uses TRBV2 and TRBJ2-7; the D is unclear. The length of the CDR3 is 13 residues. CDR1 SNHLY and CDR2 FYNNEI come from the germline V gene. V lost 2 bases and J 3 bases, leaving 8 bases between the germline ends. Full variable domain (missing parts from reference TRBV2 and TRBJ2-7): EPEVTQTPSHQVTQMGQEVILRCVPISNHLYFYWYRQILGQKVEFLVSFYNNEISEKSEIFDDQFSVERPDGSNFTLKIRSTKLEDSAMYFCASSETGVYEQYFGPGTRLTVT.